This TCR beta chain was profiled in a study of cytomegalovirus exposure and HLA in healthy donors. General study results and limits: Researchers reported in a later analysis that common viral pathogens appeared linked to several top clusters.

Notes on this clone: Its antigen is as yet unknown.

Use of 60 Vbeta and 13 Jbeta primers characterized the PCR. Repertoires were generated with immunoSEQ multiplex PCR, while TCRdb's copy carries only in-frame clones and drops some. Found here are 150,000 to 200,000 clones, 80% to 85% of them singletons; the top ten hold more than 1.5%. Germline V gene data show CDR1 as LGHNA and CDR2 as YSLEER. The CDR3 totals 15 residues. Trimming took 3 bases from V and 6 from J; bases not matched to a gene: 7. Sequences were obtained from PBMCs. This receptor was taken from a man aged 18 to 29 in good health and CMV-seronegative. J is TRBJ1-5 and V is TRBV4-3; 8 bases line up with TRBD1. The CDR3 nucleotides read TGCGCCAGCAGCCAGGACAGGGAGTCGGGTCAGCCCCAGCATTTT. Protein product: CASSQDRESGQPQHF.